This paragraph covers one T cell receptor beta chain sequence. The antigen is unknown. This sample was included in a study of naive and memory T cell subsets. Four subsets defined by CD45RA and CD27 were sorted after CD3, CD4, CD8 and live/dead staining. Germline CDR1 is MNHNY and CDR2 is SVGAGI (reference sequence). The V and J ends lost 6 bases and 6 bases, in that order; junction bases with no gene match: 11. The CDR3 runs 14 residues. Findings and limits, study-wide: Over 95% of naive TCR sequences appeared only once, unlike memory subsets. Possibly reflecting memory cells re-expressing CD45RA, a few larger clonotypes occurred in naive repertoires, especially CD8.

Both TRBC1 and TRBC2 were covered by a beta constant-region primer of two equimolar oligonucleotides. Nested alpha and beta constant-region primers with the SP2 primer drove four PCR rounds on ligated cDNA. The cDNA 3' end received a ligated single-stranded oligonucleotide carrying the SP2 primer and a 12-nucleotide UMI. TCRdb used MiXCR to reprocess the UMI-ligation and nested PCR reads, holding one entry per CDR3 protein. The sample records approximately 150,000 distinct CDR3 sequences, 20% to 25% being singletons. The genes are TRBV6-6 and TRBJ2-7; 7 positions match TRBD1. The sample taken for sequencing was naive CD4+ T cells from blood. This TCR was recovered from a human donor in good health. Written as DNA, the CDR3 is TGTGCCAGCAGCCACGGCCGACAGGGAAGCGAGCAGTACTTC. This translates into CASSHGRQGSEQYF.